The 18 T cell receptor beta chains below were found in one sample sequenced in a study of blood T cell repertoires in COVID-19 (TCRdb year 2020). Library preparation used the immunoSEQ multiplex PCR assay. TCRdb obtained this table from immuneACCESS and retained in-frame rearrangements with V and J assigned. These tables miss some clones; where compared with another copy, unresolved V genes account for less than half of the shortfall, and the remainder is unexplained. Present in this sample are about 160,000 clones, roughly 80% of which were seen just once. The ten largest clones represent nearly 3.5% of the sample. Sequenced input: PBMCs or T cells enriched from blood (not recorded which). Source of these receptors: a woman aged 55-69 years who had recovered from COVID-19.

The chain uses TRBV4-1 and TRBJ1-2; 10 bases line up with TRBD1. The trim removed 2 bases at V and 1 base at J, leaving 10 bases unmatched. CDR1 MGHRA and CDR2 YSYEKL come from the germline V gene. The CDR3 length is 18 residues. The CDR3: CASSQPGGRTGGNYGYTF. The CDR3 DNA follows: TGCGCCAGCAGCCAACCGGGGGGCAGGACAGGGGGTAACTATGGCTACACCTTC.

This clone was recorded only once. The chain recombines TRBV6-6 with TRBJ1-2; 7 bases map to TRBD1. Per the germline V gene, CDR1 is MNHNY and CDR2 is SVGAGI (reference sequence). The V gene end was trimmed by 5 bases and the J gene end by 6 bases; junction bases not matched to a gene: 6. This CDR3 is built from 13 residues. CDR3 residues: CASSSRGMDGYTF. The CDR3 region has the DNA TGTGCCAGCAGTAGCAGGGGGATGGATGGCTACACCTTC.

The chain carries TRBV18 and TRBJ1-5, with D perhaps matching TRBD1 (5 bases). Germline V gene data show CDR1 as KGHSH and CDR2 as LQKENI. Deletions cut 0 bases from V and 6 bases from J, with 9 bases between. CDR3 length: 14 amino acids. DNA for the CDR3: TGTGCCAGCTCACCACCTGGCGGGGGTCAGCCCCAGCATTTT. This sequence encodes CASSPPGGGQPQHF.

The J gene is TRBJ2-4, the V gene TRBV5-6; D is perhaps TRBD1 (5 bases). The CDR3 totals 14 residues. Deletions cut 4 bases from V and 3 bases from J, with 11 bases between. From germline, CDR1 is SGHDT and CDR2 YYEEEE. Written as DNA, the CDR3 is TGTGCCAGCAGCCCAGGGTGGGGCAAAAACATTCAGTACTTC. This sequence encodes CASSPGWGKNIQYF.

DNA for the CDR3: TGTGCCAGCTCAGGGACTAGCGGGATTAATGAGCAGTTCTTC. Encoded protein: CASSGTSGINEQFF. This chain uses TRBV18 with TRBJ2-1; the match to TRBD2 covers 13 bases. Unmatched junction bases numbered 2, after V lost 5 bases and J lost 7 bases. The germline gives CDR1 KGHSH, CDR2 LQKENI. The CDR3 sequence is 14 residues long. Based on the CDR3 plus reference TRBV18 and TRBJ2-1, the full variable domain is NAGVMQNPRHLVRRRGQEARLRCSPMKGHSHVYWYRQLPEEGLKFMVYLQKENIIDESGMPKERFSAEFPKEGPSILRIQQVVRGDSAAYFCASSGTSGINEQFFGPGTRLTVL.

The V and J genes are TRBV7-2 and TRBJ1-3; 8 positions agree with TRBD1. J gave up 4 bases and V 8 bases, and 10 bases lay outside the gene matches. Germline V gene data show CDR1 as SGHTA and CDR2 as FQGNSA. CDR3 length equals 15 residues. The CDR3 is CASGQGPPQGNTIYF. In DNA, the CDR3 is TGTGCCAGCGGACAGGGACCGCCTCAGGGAAACACCATATATTTT.

The CDR3 sequence is CASSLTGRDGYTF. The CDR3 DNA follows: TGTGCCAGCAGCCTCACAGGGAGAGATGGCTACACCTTC. The rearrangement links TRBV5-4 to TRBJ1-2; tentative D call: TRBD1 (6 bases). Per germline, CDR1 SGHNT and CDR2 YYREEE (reference sequence). The CDR3 extends over 13 amino acids. Trimming stripped 4 bases from V and 6 bases from J, with 13 bases between.

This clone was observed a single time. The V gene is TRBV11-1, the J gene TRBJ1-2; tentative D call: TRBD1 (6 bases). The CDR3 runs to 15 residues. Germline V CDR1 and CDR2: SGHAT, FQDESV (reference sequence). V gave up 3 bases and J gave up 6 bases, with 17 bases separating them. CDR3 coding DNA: TGTGCCAGCAGCTTTTCAACAGGGTTGACCGATGGCTACACCTTC. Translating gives CASSFSTGLTDGYTF.

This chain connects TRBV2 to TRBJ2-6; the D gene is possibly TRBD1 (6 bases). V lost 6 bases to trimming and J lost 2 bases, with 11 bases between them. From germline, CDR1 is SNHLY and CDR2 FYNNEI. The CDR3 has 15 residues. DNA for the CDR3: TGTGCCAGCAGACTAACAGGGACTGGGGCCAACGTCCTGACTTTC. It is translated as CASRLTGTGANVLTF.

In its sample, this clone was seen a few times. The CDR3 DNA reads as TGTGCCAGCAGCCAAGGTGCGGCCGGAGAAGCTTTCTTT. It encodes CASSQGAAGEAFF. The chain couples TRBV14 to TRBJ1-1; no firm D call. The CDR3 runs 13 residues. V gave up 1 base and J gave up 8 bases, with 11 bases separating them. Germline CDR1 reads SGHDN; CDR2 reads FVKESK.

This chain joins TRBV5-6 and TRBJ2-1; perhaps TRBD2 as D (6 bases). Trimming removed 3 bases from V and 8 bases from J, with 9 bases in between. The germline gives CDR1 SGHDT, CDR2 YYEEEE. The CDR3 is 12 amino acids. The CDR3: CASSSPSDEQFF. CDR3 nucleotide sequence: TGTGCCAGCAGCTCCCCTAGCGATGAGCAGTTCTTC. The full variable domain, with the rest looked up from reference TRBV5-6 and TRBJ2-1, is DAGVTQSPTHLIKTRGQQVTLRCSPKSGHDTVSWYQQALGQGPQFIFQYYEEEERQRGNFPDRFSGHQFPNYSSELNVNALLLGDSALYLCASSSPSDEQFFGPGTRLTVL.

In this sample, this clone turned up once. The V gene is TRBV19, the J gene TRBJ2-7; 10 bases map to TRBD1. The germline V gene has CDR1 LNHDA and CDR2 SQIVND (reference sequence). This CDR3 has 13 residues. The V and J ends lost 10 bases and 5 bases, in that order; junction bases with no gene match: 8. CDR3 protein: CATSGQGIDEQYF. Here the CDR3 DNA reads TGTGCCACCTCGGGACAGGGGATCGACGAGCAGTACTTC. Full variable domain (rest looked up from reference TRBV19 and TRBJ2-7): DGGITQSPKYLFRKEGQNVTLSCEQNLNHDAMYWYRQDPGQGLRLIYYSQIVNDFQKGDIAEGYSVSREKKESFPLTVTSAQKNPTAFYLCATSGQGIDEQYFGPGTRLTVT.

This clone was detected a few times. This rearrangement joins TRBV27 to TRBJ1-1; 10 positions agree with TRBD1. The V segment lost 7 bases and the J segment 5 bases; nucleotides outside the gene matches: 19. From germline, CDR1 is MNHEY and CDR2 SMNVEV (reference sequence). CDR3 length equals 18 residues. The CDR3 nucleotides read TGTGCCAGCACCCCCGGGTGGAGGACAGGGGGGTTAGGGACTGAAGCTTTCTTT. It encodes CASTPGWRTGGLGTEAFF.

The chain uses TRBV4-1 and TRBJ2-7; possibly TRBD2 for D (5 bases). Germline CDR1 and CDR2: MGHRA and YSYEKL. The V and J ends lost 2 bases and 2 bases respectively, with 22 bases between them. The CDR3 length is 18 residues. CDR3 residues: CASSQLSRGPFTTYEQYF. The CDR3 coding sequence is TGCGCCAGCAGCCAATTGAGCCGCGGGCCCTTCACTACCTACGAGCAGTACTTC.

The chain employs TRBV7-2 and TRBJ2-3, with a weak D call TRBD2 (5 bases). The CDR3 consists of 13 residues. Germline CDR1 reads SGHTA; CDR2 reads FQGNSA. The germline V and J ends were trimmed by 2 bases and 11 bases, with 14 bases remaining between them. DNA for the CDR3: TGTGCCAGCAGCTTAAGACGGGAAACAGAGCAGTATTTT. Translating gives CASSLRRETEQYF.

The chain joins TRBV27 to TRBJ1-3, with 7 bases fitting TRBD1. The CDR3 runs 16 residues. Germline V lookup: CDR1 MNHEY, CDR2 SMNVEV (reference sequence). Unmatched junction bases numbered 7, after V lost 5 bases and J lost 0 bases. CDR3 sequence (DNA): TGTGCCAGCAGTCGAAACCGGGACAGCTCTGGAAACACCATATATTTT. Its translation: CASSRNRDSSGNTIYF.

The CDR3 nucleotides are TGTGCCACCAGTGCCAGACTGGGACTAGCGGGGGCGAAGGGGGGTGAGCAGTTCTTC. This translates into CATSARLGLAGAKGGEQFF. This chain connects TRBV24-1 to TRBJ2-1, with TRBD2 matching 14 bases. In germline, CDR1 is KGHDR, CDR2 SFDVKD. With V trimmed by 5 bases and J by 9 bases, 17 bases remained unmatched. CDR3 length equals 19 residues.

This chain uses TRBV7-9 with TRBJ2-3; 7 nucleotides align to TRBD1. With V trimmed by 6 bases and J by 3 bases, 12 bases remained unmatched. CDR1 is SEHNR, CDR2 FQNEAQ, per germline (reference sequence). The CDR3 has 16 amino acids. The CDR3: CASRDERQGWTDTQYF. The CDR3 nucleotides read TGTGCCAGCAGAGACGAAAGACAGGGTTGGACAGATACGCAGTATTTT.